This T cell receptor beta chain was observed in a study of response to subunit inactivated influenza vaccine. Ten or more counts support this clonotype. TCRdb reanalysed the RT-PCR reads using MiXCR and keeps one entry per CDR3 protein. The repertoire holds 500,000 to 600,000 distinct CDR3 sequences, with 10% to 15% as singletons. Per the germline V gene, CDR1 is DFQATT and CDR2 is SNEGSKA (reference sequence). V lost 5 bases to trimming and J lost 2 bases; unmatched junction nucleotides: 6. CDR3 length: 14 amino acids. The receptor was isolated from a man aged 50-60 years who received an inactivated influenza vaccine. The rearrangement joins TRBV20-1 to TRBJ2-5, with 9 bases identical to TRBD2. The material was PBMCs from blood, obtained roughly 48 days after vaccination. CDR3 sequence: CSARGLATQETQYF. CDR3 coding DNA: TGCAGTGCTCGAGGACTAGCGACACAAGAGACCCAGTACTTC.